Listed below are T cell receptor beta chains from one sample, sequenced in a study of cytomegalovirus exposure and HLA in healthy donors. Using immunoSEQ multiplex PCR, the repertoire was profiled, and TCRdb retains in-frame clones only, with some absent. The table has 300,000 or so clones, around four fifths seen once; the top ten hold about 2%. What was sequenced was PBMCs. The receptor source for this set is a woman aged 40 to 50 in good health and CMV-seropositive. Each CDR3 is given with its conserved first and last residue. A D gene is named only where the DNA matches it firmly. The size of a clone is reported for some rows only, either as once, few or many, or as a class for expanded clones.

clone_size,v_call,d_call,j_call,cdr3_nt,cdr3_aa
-,TRBV5-1,-,TRBJ2-2,TGCGCCAGCAGCTCCAGGGCTTTGGACACCGGGGAGCTGTTTTTT,CASSSRALDTGELFF
-,TRBV15,TRBD2,TRBJ2-1,TGTGCCACCAGCAGAGGGCTAGCGGGAGATGTGGATGAGCAGTTCTTC,CATSRGLAGDVDEQFF
-,TRBV6-1,TRBD1,TRBJ1-1,TGTGCCAGCACCTCAGGGACAGCTTTGAACACTGAAGCTTTCTTT,CASTSGTALNTEAFF
-,TRBV27,TRBD1,TRBJ1-5,TGTGCCAGCAGTCCTGACAGGGCTCCCTATAGCAATCAGCCCCAGCATTTT,CASSPDRAPYSNQPQHF
-,TRBV5-6,TRBD2,TRBJ2-7,TGTGCCAGCAGCGGGGGACTAGCCTACGAGCAGTACTTC,CASSGGLAYEQYF
few,TRBV9,-,TRBJ2-1,TGTGCCAGCAGCGTAGTAGCCCTCAGTGGCGATGAGCAGTTCTTC,CASSVVALSGDEQFF
-,TRBV6-1,TRBD2,TRBJ2-7,TGTGCCAGCAGTGACCGGACTAGCGGGAGGTACGAGCAGTACTTC,CASSDRTSGRYEQYF
-,TRBV5-1,TRBD2,TRBJ2-2,TGCGCCAGCGCCCTGGGGGGGTCGAACACCGGGGAGCTGTTTTTT,CASALGGSNTGELFF
-,TRBV19,-,TRBJ1-5,TGTGCCAGTAGTCCCCAGGGACAGCCCCAGCATTTT,CASSPQGQPQHF
-,TRBV30,-,TRBJ1-2,TGTGCCTGGAGTTTGCCCGCGACAGTGAACTATGGCTACACCTTC,CAWSLPATVNYGYTF